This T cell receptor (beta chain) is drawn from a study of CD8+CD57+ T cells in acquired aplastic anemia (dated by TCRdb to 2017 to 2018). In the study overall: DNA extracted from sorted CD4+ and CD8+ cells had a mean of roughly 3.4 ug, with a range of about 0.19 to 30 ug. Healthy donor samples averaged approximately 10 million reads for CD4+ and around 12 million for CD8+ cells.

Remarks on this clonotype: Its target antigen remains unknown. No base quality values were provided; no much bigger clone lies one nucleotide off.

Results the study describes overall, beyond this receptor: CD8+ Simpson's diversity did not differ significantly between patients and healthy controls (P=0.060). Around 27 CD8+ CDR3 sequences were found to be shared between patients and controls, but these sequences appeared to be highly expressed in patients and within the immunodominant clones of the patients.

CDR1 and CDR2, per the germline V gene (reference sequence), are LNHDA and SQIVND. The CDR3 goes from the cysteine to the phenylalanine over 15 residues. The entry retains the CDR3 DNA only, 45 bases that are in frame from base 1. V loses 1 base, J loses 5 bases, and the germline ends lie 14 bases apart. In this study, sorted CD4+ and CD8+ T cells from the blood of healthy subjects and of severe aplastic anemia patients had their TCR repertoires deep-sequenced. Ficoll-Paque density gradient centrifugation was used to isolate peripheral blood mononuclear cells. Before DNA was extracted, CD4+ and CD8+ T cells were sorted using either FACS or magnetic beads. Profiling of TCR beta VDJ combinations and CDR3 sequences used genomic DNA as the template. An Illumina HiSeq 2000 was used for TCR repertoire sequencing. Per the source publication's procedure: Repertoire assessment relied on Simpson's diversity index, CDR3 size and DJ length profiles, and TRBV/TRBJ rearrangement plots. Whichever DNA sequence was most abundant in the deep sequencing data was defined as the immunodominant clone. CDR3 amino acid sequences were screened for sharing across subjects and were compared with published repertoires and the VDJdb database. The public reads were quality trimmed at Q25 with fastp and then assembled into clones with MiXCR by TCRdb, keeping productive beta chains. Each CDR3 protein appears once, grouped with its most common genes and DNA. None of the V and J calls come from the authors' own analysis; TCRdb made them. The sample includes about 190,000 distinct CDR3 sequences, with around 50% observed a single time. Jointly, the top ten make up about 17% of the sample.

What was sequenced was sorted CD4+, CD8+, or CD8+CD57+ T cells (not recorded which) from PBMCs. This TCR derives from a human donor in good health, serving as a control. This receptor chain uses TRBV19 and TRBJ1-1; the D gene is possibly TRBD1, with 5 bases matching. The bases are TGTGCCAGTAGTATAGTCGGGGCGACGGGGACTGAAGCTTTCTTT. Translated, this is CASSIVGATGTEAFF.